The 6 T cell receptor beta chains below were found in one sample sequenced in a study of cytomegalovirus exposure and HLA in healthy donors. Vbeta (60) and Jbeta (13) primers were used in the PCR. TCRdb's copy holds only in-frame clones and misses some; the assay was immunoSEQ multiplex PCR. The sample carries roughly 180,000 clones, roughly 81% recorded once. Sequencing was done on a sample of PBMCs. These receptors came from a girl aged 5 to 17 in good health and CMV-seropositive.

The rearrangement links TRBV19 to TRBJ1-1, with TRBD1 as a possible D gene (6 bases). Trimming took 6 bases from V and 0 from J, leaving 11 bases between them. The length of the CDR3 is 14 residues. CDR1 is LNHDA and CDR2 is SQIVND in the germline V gene (reference sequence). CDR3 loop: CASSLQGMNTEAFF. The CDR3 DNA is TGTGCCAGTAGCTTACAGGGAATGAACACTGAAGCTTTCTTT. The whole variable domain, filled in from reference TRBV19 and TRBJ1-1, reads DGGITQSPKYLFRKEGQNVTLSCEQNLNHDAMYWYRQDPGQGLRLIYYSQIVNDFQKGDIAEGYSVSREKKESFPLTVTSAQKNPTAFYLCASSLQGMNTEAFFGQGTRLTVV.

The chain combines TRBV7-9 with TRBJ1-5; D call uncertain. This CDR3 has 14 amino acids. V was trimmed by 5 bases and J by 0 bases, leaving 8 bases between them. CDR1 is SEHNR and CDR2 is FQNEAQ in the germline V gene (reference sequence). The CDR3 protein is CASSLRDSNQPQHF. Written as DNA, the CDR3 is TGTGCCAGCAGCCTGCGCGATAGCAATCAGCCCCAGCATTTT.

This clone showed up just once. The CDR3: CASSDIQPQHF. The CDR3 DNA reads as TGTGCCAGCAGTGACATCCAGCCCCAGCATTTT. V and J are TRBV6-1 and TRBJ1-5; the D is unclear. Germline V CDR1 and CDR2: MNHNS, SASEGT. V shed 3 bases and J shed 7 bases, with 4 bases lying between them. The CDR3 has 11 residues.

This chain connects TRBV9 to TRBJ2-7; TRBD2 aligns across 14 bases. Per germline, CDR1 SGDLS and CDR2 YYNGEE. The CDR3 length is 15 residues. J was trimmed by 5 bases and V by 3 bases; bases with no gene match: 4. CDR3: CASSAGTSGGHEQYF. CDR3 coding DNA: TGTGCCAGCAGCGCTGGGACTAGCGGGGGCCACGAGCAGTACTTC.

The sample holds one count of this clone. The J gene is TRBJ1-1, the V gene TRBV5-1, with a possible D match to TRBD1 (5 bases). Trimming shortened V by 6 bases and J by 9 bases, and 15 bases separated the two germline ends. Germline V gives CDR1 SGHRS, CDR2 YFSETQ. This CDR3 region has 12 residues. CDR3 sequence reads: CASTLRGDQAFF. CDR3 bases: TGCGCCAGCACCCTCCGGGGGGATCAAGCTTTCTTT.

The rearrangement uses TRBV27 and TRBJ1-2; the D gene is possibly TRBD1 (5 bases). The V end lost 6 bases, the J end lost 8 bases, and 13 bases lay between the germline ends. From germline, CDR1 is MNHEY and CDR2 SMNVEV (reference sequence). The CDR3 is 12 amino acids. CDR3 DNA sequence: TGTGCCAGCAGCCCCTCAGGGTTGGGCTACACCTTC. As protein: CASSPSGLGYTF.